Shown below are 15 T cell receptor beta chains from a single sample sequenced in a study of CD8 T cells in ankylosing spondylitis. TCRdb re-derived calls from the 5' RACE reads in MiXCR, one entry per CDR3 protein. The sample includes 200,000 to 300,000 distinct CDR3 sequences, around 9.1% of them seen just once. The material sequenced was blood, either unsorted or a sorted T cell fraction (not recorded which). The receptor set was obtained from a male donor with ankylosing spondylitis or in good health (not recorded which).

The table lists this clonotype with many counts. This chain connects TRBV12-3 or TRBV12-4 to TRBJ1-1; D is ambiguous. Trimming removed 5 bases at V and 0 bases at J, with 10 bases between. There are 14 residues in the CDR3. This chain's CDR3 is CASSPFALNTEAFF. DNA for the CDR3: TGTGCCAGCAGTCCCTTCGCTTTGAACACTGAAGCTTTCTTT.

Concerning this clonotype itself: A much more abundant neighbour one base away suggests this may be a read error. V is TRBV28 and J is TRBJ2-7; 15 nucleotides agree with TRBD2. Germline assignment: CDR1 MDHEN and CDR2 SYDVKM. The CDR3 totals 16 residues. Trimming removed 2 bases from V and 9 bases from J; junction bases left unmatched: 8. CDR3 sequence reads: CASSLGGTSGRNAQYF. CDR3 bases: TGTGCCAGCAGTTTAGGGGGGACTAGCGGGAGGAACGCGCAGTACTTC.

The table lists this clonotype with many counts. The chain joins TRBV11-2 to TRBJ2-1, with 7 bases lining up with TRBD2. Germline CDR1 and CDR2: SGHAT and FQNNGV. The CDR3 runs 15 residues. Unmatched junction bases numbered 7, after V lost 1 base and J lost 7 bases. Written as DNA, the CDR3 is TGTGCCAGCAGCTTAGGGGGCGGGGGTTGGAATGAGCAGTTCTTC. Residues: CASSLGGGGWNEQFF.

The V call is TRBV20-1, the J call TRBJ2-1, with 8 bases aligning to TRBD2. V shed 3 bases, J shed 4 bases, and the junction held 5 bases outside the gene matches. Germline lookup yields CDR1 DFQATT and CDR2 SNEGSKA (reference sequence). The CDR3 sequence is 14 residues long. The CDR3 is CSASILADYNEQFF. CDR3 bases: TGCAGTGCTAGTATACTAGCGGATTACAATGAGCAGTTCTTC.

This clonotype was seen at least ten times. The chain joins TRBV27 to TRBJ1-2, with 7 bases matching TRBD1. The V and J ends lost 6 bases and 9 bases, in that order; junction bases with no gene match: 10. Germline V gives CDR1 MNHEY, CDR2 SMNVEV (reference sequence). The CDR3 runs 13 residues. The CDR3 nucleotides are TGTGCCAGCAGAAAAACAGGGGCCACGAGCTACACCTTC. Translated, it gives CASRKTGATSYTF.

This chain joins TRBV5-5 and TRBJ2-5; TRBD2 agrees at 10 bases. After removal of 2 bases from V and 4 bases from J, the junction contained 8 bases not matched to a gene. Looked up from germline, CDR1 is SGHKS and CDR2 is YYEKEE (reference sequence). CDR3 length: 16 amino acids. The CDR3 nucleotides read TGTGCCAGCAGCTTACAGCGGGAGGGCCGGGGAGAGACCCAGTACTTC. Translating it yields CASSLQREGRGETQYF.

This clonotype was seen only a few times. The chain combines TRBV7-8 with TRBJ2-7; D unclear. CDR1 is SGHVS, CDR2 FQNEAQ, per germline. V dropped 3 bases and J dropped 6 bases, with 9 bases sitting between them. CDR3 length: 12 residues. The CDR3 DNA reads as TGTGCCAGCAGCTTGCGAGGCCCCGAGCAGTACTTC. The encoded protein is CASSLRGPEQYF.

This clonotype was recorded many times. V and J are TRBV7-2 and TRBJ2-5; tentatively, D is TRBD1 (5 bases). This CDR3 has 15 residues. The V end was cut by 6 bases, the J end by 4 bases, with 18 bases between. The germline V gene encodes CDR1 SGHTA and CDR2 FQGNSA. CDR3 amino acids: CASSRDSGSIETQYF. The CDR3 nucleotides read TGTGCCAGCAGTCGTGACTCAGGGTCGATAGAGACCCAGTACTTC.

This clonotype occurred many times. The gene calls are TRBV29-1 and TRBJ1-3; TRBD1 agrees at 8 bases. Trimming cost V 7 bases and J 7 bases; bases outside gene matches: 9. Per germline, CDR1 SQVTM and CDR2 ANQGSEA. This CDR3 has 13 residues. The CDR3 nucleotides read TGCAGCGCCGGACAGGGAGAAGCCAACACCATATATTTT. Protein sequence: CSAGQGEANTIYF.

The V call is TRBV5-4, the J call TRBJ1-3; 8 bases map to TRBD1. Trimming cost V 0 bases and J 4 bases; bases outside gene matches: 3. This CDR3 contains 15 residues. Germline V CDR1 and CDR2: SGHNT, YYREEE (reference sequence). This chain's CDR3 is CASSLDQGAGNTIYF. The CDR3 DNA reads TGTGCCAGCAGCTTGGATCAGGGGGCCGGAAACACCATATATTTT.

This clonotype was counted at least ten times. CDR3 amino acids: CSATETNYGYTF. CDR3 sequence (DNA): TGCAGTGCTACGGAAACTAACTATGGCTACACCTTC. The J gene is TRBJ1-2, the V gene TRBV20-1, with D unclear. The V end lost 4 bases, the J end lost 0 bases, and 6 bases lay between the germline ends. Germline CDR1 is DFQATT and CDR2 is SNEGSKA (reference sequence). The CDR3 is 12 residues long.

This clonotype was observed many times. This sequence joins TRBV5-1 and TRBJ2-6; D is uncertain. Germline V CDR1 and CDR2: SGHRS, YFSETQ. V was cut by 2 bases and J by 2 bases, with 8 bases left in between. This CDR3 region has 15 residues. DNA of the CDR3: TGCGCCAGCAGCTTCAGACAAGCTGGGGCCAACGTCCTGACTTTC. Protein sequence: CASSFRQAGANVLTF.

Ten or more counts support this clonotype. The V and J genes are TRBV9 and TRBJ2-3; TRBD1 aligns across 9 bases. The junction had 15 bases not matched to a gene; V was cut back by 3 bases and J by 4 bases. Germline assignment: CDR1 SGDLS and CDR2 YYNGEE. The CDR3 is 18 residues long. The CDR3 sequence: CASSAGDRVVGISDTQYF. CDR3 nucleotides: TGTGCCAGCAGCGCCGGGGACAGGGTGGTTGGCATTTCAGATACGCAGTATTTT.

This clonotype was observed at least ten times. The chain carries TRBV19 and TRBJ2-1; tentative D call: TRBD2 (6 bases). V lost 6 bases and J 3 bases, leaving 18 bases between the germline ends. Germline lookup yields CDR1 LNHDA and CDR2 SQIVND (reference sequence). This CDR3 spans 16 amino acids. The CDR3 sequence is CASRPQRAQVYNEQFF. CDR3 nucleotides: TGTGCCAGTAGGCCCCAGCGGGCGCAGGTCTACAATGAGCAGTTCTTC.

This clonotype has at least ten counts. V usage is TRBV12-3 or TRBV12-4 and J usage is TRBJ2-5; 7 nucleotides align to TRBD1. This CDR3 comprises 15 residues. V trimming: 6 bases; J trimming: 1 base; junction bases outside the gene matches: 8. CDR3 sequence (DNA): TGTGCCAGCAGACCCGGGACAGTAGTCCAAGAGACCCAGTACTTC. Translation gives CASRPGTVVQETQYF.